Shown below are 8 T cell receptor beta chains from a single sample sequenced in a study of CD8+CD57+ T cells in acquired aplastic anemia. CDR3 and TCR beta VDJ profiling relied on genomic DNA as the template. A single record per CDR3 protein comes from TCRdb applying MiXCR to the reads. The data show around 250,000 distinct CDR3 sequences, with roughly half seen just once and 6.5% to 10% held by the top ten. The sample taken for sequencing was sorted CD4+, CD8+, or CD8+CD57+ T cells (not recorded which) from PBMCs. Receptor source: a human donor with severe aplastic anemia or a healthy control (not recorded which).

This clonotype was seen many times. The chain couples TRBV7-9 to TRBJ2-7, with TRBD1 matching over 9 bases. CDR3 length: 16 amino acids. V shed 5 bases and J 3 bases; nucleotides not matched to a gene: 11. Germline V gene data show CDR1 as SEHNR and CDR2 as FQNEAQ (reference sequence). The CDR3 protein is CASSAGTGPRIYEQYF. CDR3 DNA sequence: TGTGCCAGCAGCGCAGGGACAGGGCCTAGGATCTACGAGCAGTACTTC.

The V and J genes are TRBV7-7 and TRBJ2-7; 7 bases map to TRBD2. This CDR3 is 14 amino acids long. Germline loops: CDR1 SSHAT, CDR2 FNYEAQ (reference sequence). V lost 4 bases to trimming and J lost 2 bases; unmatched junction nucleotides: 5. In nucleotides, the CDR3 is TGTGCCAGCAGCTCGGGACTACCTCCCTACGAGCAGTACTTC. Residues: CASSSGLPPYEQYF.

The V call is TRBV10-3, the J call TRBJ2-2, with TRBD1 matching over 9 bases. The CDR3 contains 14 residues. With 4 bases clipped from V and 5 bases from J, the junction kept 2 bases outside the gene matches. The germline gives CDR1 ENHRY, CDR2 SYGVKD. CDR3 coding DNA: TGTGCCATCAGTGGACAGGGGGGGACCGGGGAGCTGTTTTTT. Protein: CAISGQGGTGELFF.

The chain is built from TRBV7-9 and TRBJ2-6; TRBD1 agrees at 7 bases. With 5 bases clipped from V and 0 bases from J, the junction kept 10 bases outside the gene matches. The CDR3 spans 18 residues. CDR1 is SEHNR and CDR2 is FQNEAQ in the germline V gene (reference sequence). CDR3 in DNA: TGTGCCAGCAGCGTGGCCGGGACAGCAGGCTCTGGGGCCAACGTCCTGACTTTC. Its protein is CASSVAGTAGSGANVLTF.

As regards this clonotype: The germline gene is not matched at one end of the junction; a read error may be the cause. V usage is TRBV7-2 and J usage is TRBJ2-2; D ambiguous. The CDR3 spans 17 residues. CDR1 is SGHTA and CDR2 is FQGNSA in the germline V gene. Here the CDR3 reads CASRSSPSHPNTGELFF. CDR3 nucleotide sequence: TGTGCTAGCAGGTCATCCCCATCGCACCCTAACACCGGGGAGCTGTTTTTT. The whole variable domain, remainder taken from reference TRBV7-2 and TRBJ2-2, is GAGVSQSPSNKVTEKGKDVELRCDPISGHTALYWYRQSLGQGLEFLIYFQGNSAPDKSGLPSDRFSAERTGGSVSTLTIQRTQQEDSAVYLCASRSSPSHPNTGELFFGEGSRLTVL.

This rearrangement joins TRBV19 to TRBJ1-6; possibly TRBD1 for D (5 bases). Germline V gene lookup returns CDR1 LNHDA and CDR2 SQIVND (reference sequence). CDR3 length equals 15 residues. The V end was cut by 1 base, the J end by 9 bases, with 13 bases between. Written as DNA, the CDR3 is TGTGCCAGTAGTATAGTGGGGGGACGATCTTCACCCCTCCACTTT. Protein product: CASSIVGGRSSPLHF.

This clonotype was seen ten or more times. The chain uses TRBV6-1 and TRBJ1-1; D remains ambiguous. This CDR3 is 13 amino acids long. Germline CDR1 reads MNHNS; CDR2 reads SASEGT. V gave up 4 bases and J gave up 0 bases, with 6 bases separating them. In DNA, the CDR3 is TGTGCCAGCAGTGGTGTGGTGAACACTGAAGCTTTCTTT. It yields the protein CASSGVVNTEAFF.

The V call is TRBV7-8, the J call TRBJ2-5, with D possibly TRBD1 on 6 matching bases. The CDR3 is 13 residues long. V was cut by 3 bases and J by 5 bases, with 10 bases left in between. The germline V gene encodes CDR1 SGHVS and CDR2 FQNEAQ. The CDR3 loop reads CASSLGAGETQYF. CDR3 nucleotides: TGTGCCAGCAGCTTGGGGGCAGGGGAGACCCAGTACTTC.